One sample yielded the 21 T cell receptor beta chains listed below, sequenced in a study of T cell repertoires in cytomegalovirus infection. TCRdb re-analysed the reads in MiXCR, keeping a single row per CDR3 protein. This sample has more than 140,000 distinct CDR3 sequences, with about 6% found just once. Sequences were obtained from PBMCs. The source of these receptors is a human donor in good health (CMV status not recorded). Some clones in this sample may be carry-over from other donors' samples.

This clonotype appeared many times. This chain links TRBV28 with TRBJ1-5; maybe TRBD1 (6 bases). In germline, CDR1 is MDHEN, CDR2 SYDVKM. The CDR3 runs to 19 residues. V lost 2 bases and J lost 1, with 21 bases in between. CDR3 sequence (DNA): TGTGCCAGCAGTTTAGCCCCTCCAGGGGCCGTATTAAGCAATCAGCCCCAGCATTTT. Its protein product is CASSLAPPGAVLSNQPQHF.

This clonotype was counted at least ten times. This chain connects TRBV11-2 to TRBJ1-1, with D possibly TRBD1 on 6 matching bases. V was clipped by 5 bases and J by 0 bases, with 13 bases between them. The CDR3 spans 15 residues. Germline lookup yields CDR1 SGHAT and CDR2 FQNNGV. CDR3 DNA: TGTGCCAGCAGCCCAGTGGGGGCCATGAACACTGAAGCTTTCTTT. It encodes CASSPVGAMNTEAFF. Based on the CDR3 plus reference TRBV11-2 and TRBJ1-1, the full variable domain is EAGVAQSPRYKIIEKRQSVAFWCNPISGHATLYWYQQILGQGPKLLIQFQNNGVVDDSQLPKDRFSAERLKGVDSTLKIQPAKLEDSAVYLCASSPVGAMNTEAFFGQGTRLTVV.

This clonotype was detected many times. The rearrangement uses TRBV20-1 and TRBJ1-2, with D uncertain. Germline V gene lookup returns CDR1 DFQATT and CDR2 SNEGSKA (reference sequence). The CDR3 length is 15 residues. V was clipped by 0 bases and J by 0 bases, with 11 bases between them. The DNA of the CDR3 is TGCAGTGCTAGAGAGTCCGGGAGGGCTAACTATGGCTACACCTTC. It is translated as CSARESGRANYGYTF.

V and J are TRBV2 and TRBJ1-1; D unresolved. The CDR3 contains 16 residues. Trimming cost V 1 base and J 6 bases, with 18 bases left between them. CDR1 SNHLY and CDR2 FYNNEI come from the germline V gene. The CDR3: CASSEVRGLGFSEAFF. In DNA form, the CDR3 reads TGTGCCAGCAGTGAAGTGCGAGGATTAGGGTTCTCTGAAGCTTTCTTT.

This clonotype was recorded many times. The chain has TRBV10-3 and TRBJ1-6; D gene unclear. With 4 bases removed from V and 5 bases from J, the gap between germline ends came to 12 bases. This CDR3 has 15 amino acids. Germline CDR1 and CDR2: ENHRY and SYGVKD. Here the CDR3 DNA reads TGTGCCATCAGTGCGCAAGGTATCAATAATTCACCCCTCCACTTT. Amino acid sequence: CAISAQGINNSPLHF.

This clonotype showed up many times. The chain has TRBV11-2 and TRBJ2-5, with 8 bases that match TRBD2. The germline V gene encodes CDR1 SGHAT and CDR2 FQNNGV. The V segment lost 1 base and the J segment 0 bases; nucleotides outside the gene matches: 4. This CDR3 spans 16 amino acids. This CDR3 reads CASSLVAGSHQETQYF. The CDR3, as DNA: TGTGCCAGCAGCTTAGTAGCGGGGAGTCACCAAGAGACCCAGTACTTC.

The chain carries TRBV7-9 and TRBJ1-1; TRBD1 is a possible D gene (5 bases). Germline CDR1 is SEHNR and CDR2 is FQNEAQ (reference sequence). This CDR3 region has 16 residues. V lost 5 bases, J lost 1 base, and 17 bases lay in between. CDR3 sequence reads: CASSPRTRPGNTEAFF. Here the CDR3 DNA reads TGTGCCAGCAGCCCCCGGACACGACCCGGGAACACTGAAGCTTTCTTT.

This clonotype came up a few times. This chain links TRBV10-3 with TRBJ2-5; the match to TRBD1 covers 8 bases. V shed 4 bases and J 2 bases; nucleotides not matched to a gene: 0. Germline loops: CDR1 ENHRY, CDR2 SYGVKD. The CDR3 runs 13 residues. CDR3 residues: CAISGDRQETQYF. The CDR3 region has the DNA TGTGCCATCAGTGGGGACAGGCAAGAGACCCAGTACTTC.

In this sample, this clonotype is medium-sized (0.01 to 0.1%). The rearrangement links TRBV7-2 to TRBJ2-7; 9 bases align to TRBD2. After removal of 2 bases from V and 3 bases from J, the junction contained 5 bases not matched to a gene. The CDR3 consists of 15 residues. Germline CDR1 reads SGHTA; CDR2 reads FQGNSA. The CDR3 region has the DNA TGTGCCAGCAGCTTACTAGCGGGGAGAGACTACGAGCAGTACTTC. It codes for CASSLLAGRDYEQYF.

V and J are TRBV18 and TRBJ1-3, with D perhaps TRBD1 (5 bases). Trimming took 5 bases from V and 0 from J, leaving 14 bases between them. In germline, CDR1 is KGHSH, CDR2 LQKENI. This CDR3 region has 16 residues. The CDR3 region has the DNA TGTGCCAGCTCAACAGGCTCCGGTTCCTCTGGAAACACCATATATTTT. Residues: CASSTGSGSSGNTIYF.

This clonotype came up many times. This chain uses TRBV12-3 or TRBV12-4 with TRBJ1-6; D uncertain. With 2 bases removed from V and 10 bases from J, the gap between germline ends came to 9 bases. The CDR3 loop spans 13 amino acids. The CDR3 coding sequence is TGTGCCAGCAGTTTATTGGACCGGTCACCCCTCCACTTT. Amino acid sequence: CASSLLDRSPLHF.

At least ten counts were recorded for this clonotype. The chain recombines TRBV7-2 with TRBJ1-2; 7 nucleotides match TRBD1. Germline V gene lookup returns CDR1 SGHTA and CDR2 FQGNSA. This CDR3 region has 15 residues. The trim removed 4 bases at V and 4 bases at J, leaving 9 bases unmatched. The CDR3 nucleotides are TGTGCCAGCAGCTCAGGAGGTGGGACAGTCTATGGCTACACCTTC. The encoded protein is CASSSGGGTVYGYTF. Drawing the rest from reference TRBV7-2 and TRBJ1-2, the complete variable domain is GAGVSQSPSNKVTEKGKDVELRCDPISGHTALYWYRQSLGQGLEFLIYFQGNSAPDKSGLPSDRFSAERTGGSVSTLTIQRTQQEDSAVYLCASSSGGGTVYGYTFGSGTRLTVV.

This clonotype was counted only a few times. The chain links TRBV6-5 to TRBJ1-5; D remains ambiguous. Germline V gene data show CDR1 as MNHEY and CDR2 as SVGAGI. The CDR3 totals 13 residues. Trimming stripped 6 bases from V and 7 bases from J, with 13 bases between. CDR3 nucleotide sequence: TGTGCCAGCAGGTCACGGGTGAACCAGCCCCAGCATTTT. It codes for CASRSRVNQPQHF.

This clonotype showed up many times. The chain recombines TRBV7-2 with TRBJ2-5; unclear D gene. The CDR3 spans 15 residues. The germline CDR1 and CDR2 sequences are SGHTA and FQGNSA. V lost 4 bases and J 2 bases, leaving 14 bases between the germline ends. This chain's CDR3 is CASSSRVLGQETQYF. The CDR3 region has the DNA TGTGCCAGCAGCTCTAGAGTACTGGGACAAGAGACCCAGTACTTC. Based on the CDR3 plus reference TRBV7-2 and TRBJ2-5, the full variable domain is GAGVSQSPSNKVTEKGKDVELRCDPISGHTALYWYRQSLGQGLEFLIYFQGNSAPDKSGLPSDRFSAERTGGSVSTLTIQRTQQEDSAVYLCASSSRVLGQETQYFGPGTRLLVL.

This clonotype was recorded at least ten times. The rearrangement uses TRBV7-2 and TRBJ1-4; TRBD1 is a possible D gene (6 bases). The CDR3 runs to 13 residues. V lost 3 bases, J lost 10 bases, and 12 bases lay in between. CDR1 is SGHTA and CDR2 is FQGNSA in the germline V gene. The CDR3 DNA sequence: TGTGCCAGCAGCTTCTCCGAACAGGGAAAACTGTTTTTT. Translated: CASSFSEQGKLFF.

This clonotype came up many times. The junction differs from germline at one of its ends, possibly a read error. The gene calls are TRBV7-2 and TRBJ2-1; TRBD1 matches 12 bases. Germline assignment: CDR1 SGHTA and CDR2 FQGNSA. This CDR3 region has 14 residues. The CDR3 sequence: CASSLGGQGALREF. The CDR3, as DNA: TGTGCCAGCAGCTTAGGGGGACAGGGGGCCCTTCGAGAATTC.

Ten or more counts support this clonotype. The chain joins TRBV7-2 to TRBJ2-4; D possibly matches TRBD1 or TRBD2 (6 bases each). Trimming left V 3 bases short and J 1 base short, with 13 bases between. Germline V gives CDR1 SGHTA, CDR2 FQGNSA. The CDR3 is made up of 16 amino acids. The CDR3 loop reads CASSLGGVGAKNIQYF. DNA for the CDR3: TGTGCCAGCAGCTTGGGGGGCGTGGGGGCCAAAAACATTCAGTACTTC.

This clonotype occurred many times. J is TRBJ2-3 and V is TRBV6-2 or TRBV6-3; TRBD1 or TRBD2 may be the D gene (5 bases each). In germline, CDR1 is MNHEY, CDR2 SVGEGT. Trimming took off 3 bases at V and 2 bases at J, with 24 bases between the two ends. CDR3 size: 19 residues. In nucleotides, the CDR3 is TGTGCCAGCAGTTATTGGCCCGGACCGGGACGAGACCCCACAGATACGCAGTATTTT. It is translated as CASSYWPGPGRDPTDTQYF.

This clonotype was counted many times. V is TRBV7-2 and J is TRBJ2-5; D might be TRBD2 (5 bases). CDR3 length equals 13 residues. Trimming took 5 bases from V and 4 from J, leaving 11 bases between them. The V gene's germline CDR1 is SGHTA and CDR2 FQGNSA. The CDR3 loop is CASSPDFRETQYF. CDR3 nucleotides: TGTGCCAGCAGCCCGGACTTCCGAGAGACCCAGTACTTC.

The gene calls are TRBV12-5 and TRBJ2-5; D remains ambiguous. Trimming removed 6 bases at V and 0 bases at J, with 5 bases between. The CDR3 has 12 amino acids. CDR1 LGHNT and CDR2 FRNRAP come from the germline V gene. The CDR3 reads CASGYYQETQYF. Written as DNA, the CDR3 is TGTGCTAGTGGATATTACCAAGAGACCCAGTACTTC.

This clonotype was observed many times. The CDR3 reads CASSSQTVSYEQYF. DNA for the CDR3: TGTGCCAGTAGTAGTCAGACAGTCTCCTACGAGCAGTACTTC. This rearrangement joins TRBV19 to TRBJ2-7; a weak D match, TRBD1 (5 bases). The V gene's germline CDR1 is LNHDA and CDR2 SQIVND (reference sequence). The ends were cut back, 4 bases at V and 0 bases at J, with 10 bases in the middle. The length of the CDR3 is 14 residues.